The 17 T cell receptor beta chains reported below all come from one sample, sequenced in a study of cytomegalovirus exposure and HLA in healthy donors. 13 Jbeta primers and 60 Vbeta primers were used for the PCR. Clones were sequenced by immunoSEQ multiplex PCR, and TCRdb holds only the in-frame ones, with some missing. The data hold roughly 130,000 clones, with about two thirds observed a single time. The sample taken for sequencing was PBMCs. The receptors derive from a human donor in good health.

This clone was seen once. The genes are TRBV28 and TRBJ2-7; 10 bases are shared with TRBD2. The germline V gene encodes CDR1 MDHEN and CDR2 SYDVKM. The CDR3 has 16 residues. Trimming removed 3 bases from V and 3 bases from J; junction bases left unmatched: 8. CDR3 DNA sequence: TGTGCCAGCAGTTTCGCAACTAGCGGGGCCCTCTACGAGCAGTACTTC. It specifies CASSFATSGALYEQYF. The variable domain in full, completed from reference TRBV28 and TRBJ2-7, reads DVKVTQSSRYLVKRTGEKVFLECVQDMDHENMFWYRQDPGLGLRLIYFSYDVKMKEKGDIPEGYSVSREKKERFSLILESASTNQTSMYLCASSFATSGALYEQYFGPGTRLTVT.

The CDR3 DNA is TGTGCCAGCAGTGGCAGGGCTTTTAGCTCCTACGAGCAGTACTTC. This translates into CASSGRAFSSYEQYF. The rearrangement joins TRBV6-5 to TRBJ2-7, with a possible D match to TRBD1 (5 bases). V was trimmed by 5 bases and J by 0 bases, leaving 14 bases between them. The CDR3 is 15 residues long. Germline CDR1 and CDR2: MNHEY and SVGAGI.

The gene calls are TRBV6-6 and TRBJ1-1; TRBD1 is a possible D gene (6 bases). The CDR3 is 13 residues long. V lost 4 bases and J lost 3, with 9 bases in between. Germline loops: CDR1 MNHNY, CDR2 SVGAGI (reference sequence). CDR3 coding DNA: TGTGCCAGCAGTTCATACAGGGACACTGAAGCTTTCTTT. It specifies CASSSYRDTEAFF.

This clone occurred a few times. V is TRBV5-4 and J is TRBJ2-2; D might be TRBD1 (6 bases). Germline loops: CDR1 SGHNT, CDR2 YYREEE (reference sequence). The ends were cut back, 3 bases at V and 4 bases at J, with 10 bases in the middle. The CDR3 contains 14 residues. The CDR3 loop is CASSSGQSTGELFF. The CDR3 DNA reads TGTGCCAGCAGCTCTGGACAGTCCACCGGGGAGCTGTTTTTT. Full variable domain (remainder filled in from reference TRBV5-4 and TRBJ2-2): ETGVTQSPTHLIKTRGQQVTLRCSSQSGHNTVSWYQQALGQGPQFIFQYYREEENGRGNFPPRFSGLQFPNYSSELNVNALELDDSALYLCASSSGQSTGELFFGEGSRLTVL.

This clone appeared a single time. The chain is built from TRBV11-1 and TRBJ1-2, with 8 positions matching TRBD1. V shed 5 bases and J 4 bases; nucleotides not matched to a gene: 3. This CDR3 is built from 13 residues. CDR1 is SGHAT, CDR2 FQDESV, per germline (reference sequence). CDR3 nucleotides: TGTGCCAGCAGCCTTGACAGGGGCTATGGCTACACCTTC. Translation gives CASSLDRGYGYTF.

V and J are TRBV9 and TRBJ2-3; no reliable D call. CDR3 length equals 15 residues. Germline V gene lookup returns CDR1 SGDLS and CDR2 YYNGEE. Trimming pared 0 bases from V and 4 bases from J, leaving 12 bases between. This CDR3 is CASSVVPGTADTQYF. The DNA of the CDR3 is TGTGCCAGCAGCGTAGTCCCAGGCACTGCAGATACGCAGTATTTT. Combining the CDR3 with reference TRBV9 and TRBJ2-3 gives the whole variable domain DSGVTQTPKHLITATGQRVTLRCSPRSGDLSVYWYQQSLDQGLQFLIQYYNGEERAKGNILERFSAQQFPDLHSELNLSSLELGDSALYFCASSVVPGTADTQYFGPGTRLTVL.

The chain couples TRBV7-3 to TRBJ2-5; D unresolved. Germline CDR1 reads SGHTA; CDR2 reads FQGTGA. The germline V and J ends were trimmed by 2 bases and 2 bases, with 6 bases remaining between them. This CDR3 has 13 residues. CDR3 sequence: CASSLERQETQYF. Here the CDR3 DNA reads TGTGCCAGCAGCTTAGAGAGACAAGAGACCCAGTACTTC.

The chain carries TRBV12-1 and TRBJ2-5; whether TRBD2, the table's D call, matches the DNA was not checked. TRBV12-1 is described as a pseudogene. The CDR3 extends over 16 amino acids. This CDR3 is CASSFREKEEQETQYF. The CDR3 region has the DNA TGTGCCAGCAGCTTTCGGGAAAAGGAGGAACAAGAGACCCAGTACTTC.

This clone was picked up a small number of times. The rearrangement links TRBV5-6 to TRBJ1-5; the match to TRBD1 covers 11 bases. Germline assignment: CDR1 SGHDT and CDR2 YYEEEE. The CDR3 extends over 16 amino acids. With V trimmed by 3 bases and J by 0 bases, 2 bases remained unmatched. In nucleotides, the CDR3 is TGTGCCAGCAGCTGGACAGGGGGCGTTAGCAATCAGCCCCAGCATTTT. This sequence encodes CASSWTGGVSNQPQHF.

The CDR3 is CASSSSFGTVSYEQYF. In DNA, the CDR3 is TGTGCCAGCAGTAGCAGCTTCGGGACAGTCTCCTACGAGCAGTACTTC. The rearrangement links TRBV27 to TRBJ2-5, with TRBD1 matching over 7 bases. The J call may be in error: the DNA end matches TRBJ2-7 better. This CDR3 is built from 16 residues. Germline V CDR1 and CDR2: MNHEY, SMNVEV (reference sequence).

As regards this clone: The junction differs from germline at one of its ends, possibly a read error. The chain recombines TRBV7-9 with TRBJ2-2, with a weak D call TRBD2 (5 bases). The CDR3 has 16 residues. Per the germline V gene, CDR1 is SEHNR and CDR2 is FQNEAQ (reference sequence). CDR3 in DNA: TGTTCCAGCAGCGATAGGGATCTGGGGAGCACCGGGGAGCTGTTTTTT. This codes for CSSSDRDLGSTGELFF. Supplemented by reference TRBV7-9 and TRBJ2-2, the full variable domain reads DTGVSQNPRHKITKRGQNVTFRCDPISEHNRLYWYRQTLGQGPEFLTYFQNEAQLEKSRLLSDRFSAERPKGSFSTLEIQRTEQGDSAMYLCSSSDRDLGSTGELFFGEGSRLTVL.

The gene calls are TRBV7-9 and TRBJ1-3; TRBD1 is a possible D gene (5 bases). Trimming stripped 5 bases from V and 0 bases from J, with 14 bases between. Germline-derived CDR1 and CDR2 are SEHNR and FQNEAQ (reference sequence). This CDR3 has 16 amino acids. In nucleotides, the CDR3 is TGTGCCAGCAGCCTCGCAGAGGACATCTCTGGAAACACCATATATTTT. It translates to CASSLAEDISGNTIYF.

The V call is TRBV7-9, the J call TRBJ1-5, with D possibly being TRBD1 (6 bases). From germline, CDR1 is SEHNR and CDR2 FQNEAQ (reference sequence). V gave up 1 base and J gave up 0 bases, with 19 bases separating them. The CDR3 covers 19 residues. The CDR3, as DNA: TGTGCCAGCAGCTTAGATCATACGGGGGGCAGCCATAGCAATCAGCCCCAGCATTTT. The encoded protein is CASSLDHTGGSHSNQPQHF.

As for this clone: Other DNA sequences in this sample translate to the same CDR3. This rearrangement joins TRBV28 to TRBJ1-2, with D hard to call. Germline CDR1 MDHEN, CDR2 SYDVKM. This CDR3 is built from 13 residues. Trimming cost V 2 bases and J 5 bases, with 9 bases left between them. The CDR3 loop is CASSLGGRYGYTF. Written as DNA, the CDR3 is TGTGCCAGCAGTTTAGGAGGGAGGTATGGCTACACCTTC.

CDR3: CASSLDGGRAYEQYF. The CDR3 bases are TGTGCCAGCAGCTTAGATGGCGGGAGAGCCTACGAGCAGTACTTC. The chain combines TRBV7-2 with TRBJ2-7; the match to TRBD2 covers 7 bases. Germline CDR1 reads SGHTA; CDR2 reads FQGNSA. The CDR3 consists of 15 residues. V shed 1 base, J shed 2 bases, and the junction held 5 bases outside the gene matches.

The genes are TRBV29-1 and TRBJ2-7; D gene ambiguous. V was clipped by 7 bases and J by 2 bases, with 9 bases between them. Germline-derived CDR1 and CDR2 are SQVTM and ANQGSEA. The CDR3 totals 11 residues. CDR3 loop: CSAQLPYEQYF. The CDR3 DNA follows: TGCAGCGCCCAACTCCCCTACGAGCAGTACTTC.

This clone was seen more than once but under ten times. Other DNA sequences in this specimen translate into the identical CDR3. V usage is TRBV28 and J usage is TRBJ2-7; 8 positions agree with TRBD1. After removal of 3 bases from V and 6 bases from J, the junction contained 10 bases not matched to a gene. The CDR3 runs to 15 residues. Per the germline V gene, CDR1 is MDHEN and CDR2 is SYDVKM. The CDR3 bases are TGTGCCAGCAGTTTGGACCCGGCCAGGGGGCGCGAGCAGTACTTC. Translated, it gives CASSLDPARGREQYF.